These 11 T cell receptor delta chains share one sample of origin, sequenced in a study of Vδ1+ human thymocytes. Study observations and caveats: Thymic TRG and TRD repertoires appeared highly polyclonal, with Gaussian CDR3 length distributions.

No antigens are known for them. Extracted RNA was reverse transcribed into cDNA. The CDR3 regions were amplified by multiplex PCR from V-gene primers to a constant-region primer. TCRdb re-identified clones in the multiplex PCR reads via CATT. The sample contains 23,000 or so delta-chain clones, 29% of which appear only once. Sequences were obtained from Vdelta1+ gamma-delta thymocytes from the thymus. Subset specified: FACS-sorted CD3+ TCRalphabeta- TCRVdelta1+ TCRVdelta2- thymocytes. The receptors were gathered from a boy less than two years old who had congenital heart surgery.

The chain links TRDV1 to TRDJ1, with D maybe TRDD2 (5 bases). The CDR3 covers 13 residues. V was trimmed by 1 base and J by 8 bases, leaving 11 bases between them. Looked up from germline, CDR1 is TSWWSYY and CDR2 is QGS. As DNA, the CDR3 is TGTGCTCTTGGGGAACAAGCTTCCCCAAAACTCATCTTT. Translated, it gives CALGEQASPKLIF.

The chain has TRDV1 and TRDJ1; 11 nucleotides align to TRDD3. The CDR3 extends over 20 amino acids. Germline CDR1 is TSWWSYY and CDR2 is QGS. The junction had 17 bases not matched to a gene; V was cut back by 2 bases and J by 3 bases. The CDR3 coding sequence is TGTGCTCTTGGGGAAAGCAGGCGGTTCTCACACTGGGGGATATCCGATAAACTCATCTTT. This codes for CALGESRRFSHWGISDKLIF.

As to this clone: Being one base from a much bigger clone, this may be a read error. Other DNA sequences from this sample encode an identical CDR3 as well. The chain couples TRDV1 to TRDJ1, with 7 bases that match TRDD3. Looked up from germline, CDR1 is TSWWSYY and CDR2 is QGS. The length of the CDR3 is 19 residues. V was clipped by 0 bases and J by 0 bases; unmatched bases: 13. DNA of the CDR3: TGTGCTCTTGGGGAACTCGGCTCCTCCTGGGGGCCCCACACCGATAAACTCATCTTT. Amino acids: CALGELGSSWGPHTDKLIF.

This clone was counted only a few times. The J gene is TRDJ1, the V gene TRDV1, with 12 bases aligning to TRDD3. The CDR3 length is 19 residues. Per germline, CDR1 TSWWSYY and CDR2 QGS. V lost 5 bases and J lost 0; bases outside the gene matches: 13. CDR3 DNA: TGTGCTCTTGGGACCAATCCCCACTGGGGGATACTGGACACCGATAAACTCATCTTT. Its protein product is CALGTNPHWGILDTDKLIF.

The J gene is TRDJ1, the V gene TRDV1, with 8 nucleotides matching TRDD3. The CDR3 has 16 residues. Germline CDR1 reads TSWWSYY; CDR2 reads QGS. Trimming took 3 bases from V and 7 from J; bases not matched to a gene: 13. The CDR3 reads CALGEYWGRPLGKLIF. CDR3 nucleotide sequence: TGTGCTCTTGGGGAGTACTGGGGGCGACCCCTCGGTAAACTCATCTTT.

This clone was counted at least ten times. This chain connects TRDV1 to TRDJ1; 8 nucleotides line up with TRDD3. In germline, CDR1 is TSWWSYY, CDR2 QGS. The CDR3 is made up of 18 amino acids. V shed 6 bases, J shed 0 bases, and the junction held 15 bases outside the gene matches. CDR3 nucleotides: TGTGCTCTTGGTATCCCCCTACTGGGGGGGCCGTACACCGATAAACTCATCTTT. Translating gives CALGIPLLGGPYTDKLIF.

The gene calls are TRDV1 and TRDJ1, with 10 nucleotides matching TRDD3. Trimming removed 2 bases from V and 6 bases from J; junction bases left unmatched: 12. The CDR3 has 17 residues. Germline CDR1 is TSWWSYY and CDR2 is QGS. In DNA, the CDR3 is TGTGCTCTTGGGGAAGCGGGGGATACGCATCGGAGGCATAAACTCATCTTT. Its protein is CALGEAGDTHRRHKLIF.

The chain joins TRDV1 to TRDJ1, with D tentatively TRDD2 or TRDD3 (9 bases each). This CDR3 has 23 residues. Trimming stripped 0 bases from V and 3 bases from J, with 35 bases between. Looked up from germline, CDR1 is TSWWSYY and CDR2 is QGS. CDR3 in amino acids: CALGELKHLPTFSLGDVADKLIF. CDR3 sequence (DNA): TGTGCTCTTGGGGAACTGAAACACCTTCCTACGTTTTCCCTGGGGGATGTCGCCGATAAACTCATCTTT.

The rearrangement links TRDV1 to TRDJ1; 10 bases align to TRDD3. The CDR3 covers 22 residues. V shed 1 base and J 0 bases; nucleotides not matched to a gene: 20. From germline, CDR1 is TSWWSYY and CDR2 QGS. CDR3 sequence reads: CALGERIGLSFTGGSYTDKLIF. Written as DNA, the CDR3 is TGTGCTCTTGGGGAACGGATTGGGCTATCCTTCACTGGGGGATCCTACACCGATAAACTCATCTTT.

Note on this clone: Other nucleotide sequences from this sample produce the same CDR3. This rearrangement joins TRDV2 to TRDJ3, with 9 bases matching TRDD3. The CDR3 totals 18 residues. Losses at the gene ends were 9 bases for V and 0 bases for J; bases not matched to a gene: 11. CDR1 and CDR2 (germline): GEAIGNYY, EKD. The DNA for the CDR3 is TGTGCCACCCTCCTGGGGGATGCGAGCTCCTGGGACACCCGACAGATGTTTTTC. It specifies CATLLGDASSWDTRQMFF.

The V call is TRDV1, the J call TRDJ1; D might be TRDD3 (6 bases). The germline CDR1 and CDR2 sequences are TSWWSYY and QGS. This CDR3 contains 14 residues. V shed 4 bases and J shed 4 bases, with 13 bases lying between them. The CDR3 loop reads CALGARGTCDKLIF. In DNA form, the CDR3 reads TGTGCTCTTGGGGCCCGGGGGACCTGCGATAAACTCATCTTT.